This record covers a single TCR beta chain. Antigen: not known. This sample is part of a study of cytomegalovirus exposure and HLA in healthy donors. Sequenced by immunoSEQ multiplex PCR; TCRdb stores in-frame clones only, minus some. The table records hundreds of thousands of clones, 87% of them present only once. Trimming shortened V by 4 bases and J by 7 bases, and 12 bases separated the two germline ends. In germline, CDR1 is SGHRS, CDR2 YFSETQ. The CDR3 extends over 13 amino acids. The 120-subject validation cohort, separate from the approximately 670-subject first cohort, included the donors. General observations from the study: According to the study, 160 or so TCR beta chains were cytomegalovirus-associated. The study found most TCR sequences rare, yet found some public TCRs in many donors.

J is TRBJ2-1 and V is TRBV5-1; D remains unclear. The receptor was isolated from a woman younger than 30 in good health and CMV-seropositive. Material for sequencing was PBMCs. The CDR3: CASSRGFGNEQFF. In nucleotides, the CDR3 is TGCGCCAGCAGCCGAGGTTTCGGAAATGAGCAGTTCTTC.